The 29 T cell receptor beta chains given below trace back to one sample, sequenced in a study of T cell responses to AZD1222 COVID-19 vaccine. Data came from immunoSEQ multiplex PCR; TCRdb stores just in-frame clones and leaves some out. The table has about 140,000 clones, around 90% seen once; the top ten hold about 3%. Sequencing used peripheral blood, obtained on day 0 of AZD1222 vaccination. The receptors stem from an adult in good health.

The gene calls are TRBV5-1 and TRBJ2-1; D perhaps matches TRBD1 (6 bases). Trimming removed 6 bases from V and 2 bases from J, with 12 bases in between. The CDR3 spans 14 residues. Germline loops: CDR1 SGHRS, CDR2 YFSETQ. The CDR3 nucleotides are TGCGCCAGCACAGGGGCACCGACCTACAATGAGCAGTTCTTC. Translated, it gives CASTGAPTYNEQFF.

This chain connects TRBV7-9 to TRBJ1-4; the D is unclear. V was cut by 5 bases and J by 10 bases, with 8 bases left in between. This CDR3 is built from 11 residues. The V gene's germline CDR1 is SEHNR and CDR2 FQNEAQ (reference sequence). The CDR3 sequence is CASSVIGKLFF. The CDR3 DNA sequence: TGTGCCAGCAGCGTAATTGGAAAACTGTTTTTT.

This clone was seen once. The chain combines TRBV28 with TRBJ2-7; 8 nucleotides agree with TRBD1. V shed 5 bases and J 1 base; nucleotides not matched to a gene: 10. There are 16 residues in the CDR3. In germline, CDR1 is MDHEN, CDR2 SYDVKM. The CDR3 nucleotides read TGTGCCAGCAGTCCCCCGACAGGGGTTCAATCCTACGAGCAGTACTTC. Residues: CASSPPTGVQSYEQYF.

The chain combines TRBV21-1 with TRBJ1-5. TRBV21-1 is described as a pseudogene. This CDR3 comprises 16 residues. The CDR3 region is CASSPQPEGNNQPQHF. The CDR3 DNA reads as TGTGCCAGCAGCCCCCAGCCGGAGGGAAACAATCAGCCCCAGCATTTT.

This clone is a singleton in its sample. The V call is TRBV25-1, the J call TRBJ1-4; no clear D. Germline V gene data show CDR1 as MGHDK and CDR2 as SYGVNS. CDR3 length equals 15 residues. V dropped 0 bases and J dropped 3 bases, with 8 bases sitting between them. The CDR3 loop is CASSEYGQANEKLFF. CDR3 coding DNA: TGTGCCAGCAGTGAATATGGGCAAGCTAATGAAAAACTGTTTTTT.

The chain combines TRBV5-1 with TRBJ2-2; 8 positions agree with TRBD2. V gave up 4 bases and J gave up 4 bases; unmatched junction bases: 12. The CDR3 sequence is 17 residues long. Per the germline V gene, CDR1 is SGHRS and CDR2 is YFSETQ. CDR3 residues: CASSAGLGQRSTGELFF. The CDR3 coding sequence is TGCGCCAGCAGCGCGGGACTAGGTCAGAGGAGCACCGGGGAGCTGTTTTTT.

The rearrangement links TRBV19 to TRBJ1-6; D unresolved. The CDR3 totals 13 residues. Germline-derived CDR1 and CDR2 are LNHDA and SQIVND (reference sequence). The germline V and J ends were trimmed by 5 bases and 0 bases, with 2 bases remaining between them. This CDR3 is CASSVSYNSPLHF. CDR3 coding DNA: TGTGCCAGTAGTGTCTCCTATAATTCACCCCTCCACTTT.

The gene calls are TRBV28 and TRBJ2-1; either TRBD1 or TRBD2 may supply D (5 bases each). In germline, CDR1 is MDHEN, CDR2 SYDVKM. The CDR3 length is 18 residues. V was trimmed by 2 bases and J by 9 bases, leaving 26 bases between them. The CDR3 sequence: CASSLQGVSGHPPGEQFF. DNA for the CDR3: TGTGCCAGCAGTTTACAAGGGGTCAGCGGCCACCCACCGGGTGAGCAGTTCTTC.

The J gene is TRBJ2-3, the V gene TRBV6-4, with D perhaps matching TRBD1 (6 bases). V dropped 4 bases and J dropped 6 bases, with 17 bases sitting between them. From germline, CDR1 is MRHNA and CDR2 SNTAGT. This CDR3 is built from 15 residues. This CDR3 is CASSVGAGGRDTQYF. CDR3 DNA sequence: TGTGCCAGCAGTGTCGGAGCTGGGGGCAGGGATACGCAGTATTTT.

The chain links TRBV7-8 to TRBJ1-2; 8 bases are shared with TRBD1. This CDR3 region has 15 residues. The V segment lost 3 bases and the J segment 5 bases; nucleotides outside the gene matches: 8. Germline CDR1 is SGHVS and CDR2 is FQNEAQ. CDR3 amino acids: CASSFGFDRGYGYTF. The CDR3 DNA reads TGTGCCAGCAGCTTCGGCTTCGACAGGGGTTATGGCTACACCTTC.

The J gene is TRBJ1-5, the V gene TRBV28, with 8 nucleotides matching TRBD1. The CDR3 is 17 amino acids. V trimming: 6 bases; J trimming: 1 base; junction bases outside the gene matches: 11. CDR1 is MDHEN and CDR2 is SYDVKM in the germline V gene. For the CDR3, the DNA is TGTGCCAGCAGCGCCCTGAGGACAGGGAGGAGCAATCAGCCCCAGCATTTT. This codes for CASSALRTGRSNQPQHF.

The chain combines TRBV4-2 with TRBJ1-4; D is possibly TRBD1 (6 bases). Deletions cut 1 base from V and 8 bases from J, with 17 bases between. The CDR3 runs to 16 residues. Germline assignment: CDR1 LGHNA and CDR2 YNFKEQ. The CDR3 reads CASSQGNAGGREKLFF. In nucleotides, the CDR3 is TGTGCCAGCAGCCAAGGGAACGCCGGGGGCAGGGAAAAACTGTTTTTT.

The chain is built from TRBV3-1 (or the pseudogene TRBV3-2) and TRBJ1-1; D gene ambiguous. The ends were cut back, 1 base at V and 4 bases at J, with 4 bases in the middle. This CDR3 comprises 12 residues. Germline CDR1 is LGHDT and CDR2 is YNNKEL (reference sequence). The chain's CDR3 is CASSQVATEAFF. In nucleotides, the CDR3 is TGTGCCAGCAGCCAAGTGGCCACTGAAGCTTTCTTT.

The rearrangement links TRBV7-2 to TRBJ1-5; a possible D gene is TRBD1 (5 bases). The CDR3 has 15 amino acids. Trimming took 5 bases from V and 4 from J, leaving 15 bases between them. Germline CDR1 is SGHTA and CDR2 is FQGNSA. The CDR3 DNA sequence: TGTGCCAGCAGCCCTACCTCGGGGGGGAATCAGCCCCAGCATTTT. This gives the protein CASSPTSGGNQPQHF.

The genes are TRBV4-1 and TRBJ1-2; possibly TRBD1 for D (6 bases). The V gene's germline CDR1 is MGHRA and CDR2 YSYEKL. The CDR3 has 20 amino acids. Trimming pared 1 base from V and 4 bases from J, leaving 28 bases between. The CDR3 protein is CASSQARSGPAGRGVYGYTF. The DNA for the CDR3 is TGCGCCAGCAGCCAAGCCCGAAGCGGACCGGCGGGAAGGGGGGTCTATGGCTACACCTTC.

V and J are TRBV6-2 or TRBV6-3 and TRBJ2-7; TRBD2 matches 14 bases. The trim removed 0 bases at V and 2 bases at J, leaving 9 bases unmatched. The CDR3 loop spans 19 amino acids. Germline CDR1 is MNHEY and CDR2 is SVGEGT. The CDR3 sequence is CASSYSDPGTSGGTYEQYF. The CDR3, as DNA: TGTGCCAGCAGTTACTCGGATCCCGGGACTAGCGGGGGAACCTACGAGCAGTACTTC.

The chain employs TRBV2 and TRBJ2-3; D is tentatively TRBD1 or TRBD2 (5 bases each). The CDR3 is 15 amino acids. Germline CDR1 and CDR2: SNHLY and FYNNEI. Deletions cut 5 bases from V and 2 bases from J, with 14 bases between. In DNA, the CDR3 is TGTGCCAGCAGTACCCGGGGCAGCTACACAGATACGCAGTATTTT. Translation: CASSTRGSYTDTQYF.

The chain has TRBV2 and TRBJ2-1; weak D call: TRBD2 (6 bases). Per the germline V gene, CDR1 is SNHLY and CDR2 is FYNNEI. This CDR3 contains 14 residues. V was trimmed by 6 bases and J by 2 bases, leaving 11 bases between them. The CDR3 coding sequence is TGTGCCAGCAGAGAGACTAGGACCTACAATGAGCAGTTCTTC. This sequence encodes CASRETRTYNEQFF. Full variable domain (missing parts from reference TRBV2 and TRBJ2-1): EPEVTQTPSHQVTQMGQEVILRCVPISNHLYFYWYRQILGQKVEFLVSFYNNEISEKSEIFDDQFSVERPDGSNFTLKIRSTKLEDSAMYFCASRETRTYNEQFFGPGTRLTVL.

This sequence joins TRBV5-1 and TRBJ2-7; D remains ambiguous. The germline V gene encodes CDR1 SGHRS and CDR2 YFSETQ. V was clipped by 0 bases and J by 7 bases, with 8 bases between them. The CDR3 spans 12 residues. CDR3 residues: CASSLGGREQYF. The CDR3 DNA is TGCGCCAGCAGCTTGGGAGGTAGAGAGCAGTACTTC.

V gene TRBV21-1 combines with J gene TRBJ1-3. TRBV21-1 is a listed pseudogene. This CDR3 comprises 18 residues. The CDR3 sequence: CASSKARPLSPSGNTIYF. The CDR3 nucleotides are TGTGCCAGCAGCAAAGCTCGGCCTCTTTCACCCTCTGGAAACACCATATATTTT.

The chain has TRBV15 and TRBJ1-6; no clear D gene. V gave up 0 bases and J gave up 7 bases, with 7 bases separating them. The germline V gene has CDR1 LNHNV and CDR2 YYDKDF (reference sequence). CDR3 size: 14 residues. The CDR3 region is CATSRDYGNSPLHF. In nucleotides, the CDR3 is TGTGCCACCAGCAGAGATTATGGGAATTCACCCCTCCACTTT.

This chain links TRBV5-1 with TRBJ1-4; D is possibly TRBD1 (6 bases). V was shortened by 2 bases and J by 0 bases, with 8 bases between the two germline ends. Germline CDR1 reads SGHRS; CDR2 reads YFSETQ. The CDR3 loop spans 15 amino acids. CDR3 protein: CASSLRTATNEKLFF. The CDR3 region has the DNA TGCGCCAGCAGCTTACGGACAGCAACTAATGAAAAACTGTTTTTT.

The J gene is TRBJ2-5, the V gene TRBV6-5; maybe TRBD2 (5 bases). Trimming removed 9 bases at V and 1 base at J, with 9 bases between. Germline V gene data show CDR1 as MNHEY and CDR2 as SVGAGI. CDR3 size: 12 residues. The CDR3 loop is CASGRVQETQYF. Here the CDR3 DNA reads TGTGCCAGTGGGCGGGTCCAAGAGACCCAGTACTTC.

The genes are TRBV28 and TRBJ2-2, with D uncertain. Germline CDR1 reads MDHEN; CDR2 reads SYDVKM. This CDR3 spans 16 amino acids. V lost 3 bases and J lost 1, with 12 bases in between. CDR3: CASSFWFLRNTGELFF. The CDR3 nucleotides read TGTGCCAGCAGTTTTTGGTTTTTAAGGAACACCGGGGAGCTGTTTTTT.

The chain recombines TRBV5-4 with TRBJ2-3; D gene uncertain. The V and J ends lost 0 bases and 4 bases respectively, with 9 bases between them. The germline V gene has CDR1 SGHNT and CDR2 YYREEE (reference sequence). CDR3 length equals 14 residues. In nucleotides, the CDR3 is TGTGCCAGCAGCTTGGGACGCCCCGCAGATACGCAGTATTTT. This encodes CASSLGRPADTQYF. Drawing the rest from reference TRBV5-4 and TRBJ2-3, the complete variable domain is ETGVTQSPTHLIKTRGQQVTLRCSSQSGHNTVSWYQQALGQGPQFIFQYYREEENGRGNFPPRFSGLQFPNYSSELNVNALELDDSALYLCASSLGRPADTQYFGPGTRLTVL.

This clone appeared a few times. The V call is TRBV9, the J call TRBJ2-7, with D possibly TRBD2 on 7 matching bases. The CDR3 has 17 residues. V gave up 2 bases and J gave up 0 bases, with 18 bases separating them. CDR1 and CDR2 from the germline V gene are SGDLS and YYNGEE. CDR3 coding DNA: TGTGCCAGCAGCGTGGAGTGGGGAGGGGGGCCCTCCTACGAGCAGTACTTC. Translation gives CASSVEWGGGPSYEQYF.

The chain combines TRBV6-4 with TRBJ2-1; D might be TRBD2 (6 bases). The V and J ends lost 4 bases and 7 bases respectively, with 14 bases between them. Per germline, CDR1 MRHNA and CDR2 SNTAGT. This CDR3 comprises 14 residues. CDR3 coding DNA: TGTGCCAGCAGTGTTAGCGGCGACGGGAATGAGCAGTTCTTC. Its translation: CASSVSGDGNEQFF.

This chain connects TRBV5-4 to TRBJ2-3; D gene ambiguous. The V end lost 4 bases, the J end lost 4 bases, and 7 bases lay between the germline ends. CDR3 length equals 12 residues. CDR1 is SGHNT and CDR2 is YYREEE in the germline V gene (reference sequence). In nucleotides, the CDR3 is TGTGCCAGCAGCGGAGAAGCAGATACGCAGTATTTT. It translates to CASSGEADTQYF.

This chain joins TRBV7-2 and TRBJ2-4; D is possibly TRBD1 (7 bases). Trimming left V 4 bases short and J 4 bases short, with 11 bases between. The length of the CDR3 is 14 residues. CDR1 and CDR2 from the germline V gene are SGHTA and FQGNSA. CDR3 residues: CASSSRGEKNIQYF. The CDR3 bases are TGTGCCAGCAGCTCCAGGGGGGAGAAAAACATTCAGTACTTC.